The sequence of this T cell receptor (beta chain) was determined in a study of T-cell reconstitution after alpha-beta-depleted transplantation in children. Looked up from germline, CDR1 is SQVTM and CDR2 is ANQGSEA. The CDR3 contains 9 residues. The V end lost 3 bases, the J end lost 10 bases, and 4 bases lay between the germline ends. This clonotype was seen many times. Molecular barcoding with unique molecular identifiers was used for the TCRbeta library. TCRdb called the PCR reads again in MiXCR, with one record for every CDR3 protein. This sample has 490,000 or so distinct CDR3 sequences, with under 15% found just once.

The TCR was taken from a human donor who donated a stem cell graft to a child with combined immunodeficiency. The J gene is TRBJ2-1, the V gene TRBV29-1; D unresolved. The sample in question was PBMCs from the stem cell graft donor, obtained from the stem cell graft. The CDR3 region is CSVDEEQFF. CDR3 DNA: TGCAGCGTTGATGAGGAGCAGTTCTTC.